What follows are 26 T cell receptor beta chains derived from one specimen sequenced in a study of cytomegalovirus exposure and HLA in healthy donors (dated by TCRdb to about 2017). The library was prepared using the immunoSEQ multiplex PCR assay. For the multiplex PCR, a mixture combining 60 forward primers for TCR Vbeta segments and 13 reverse primers for TCR Jbeta segments was used. TCRdb mirrors the immuneACCESS table, restricted to in-frame sequences. Some clones are absent from its copies; in checked studies, under half trace to an unresolved V gene, and the reason for the others is unknown. For this sample there are about 120,000 clones; about 80% appear just once. The top ten hold more than 8% of the sample. Sequenced sample: PBMCs. Source of these receptors: a female donor in good health and CMV-seropositive.

The J gene is TRBJ2-3, the V gene TRBV5-1; 10 nucleotides align to TRBD2. After removal of 5 bases from V and 5 bases from J, the junction contained 5 bases not matched to a gene. The CDR3 totals 14 residues. Germline values: CDR1 SGHRS, CDR2 YFSETQ. The CDR3 is CASRQSGGVDTQYF. In DNA, the CDR3 is TGCGCCAGCAGACAGAGCGGGGGGGTAGATACGCAGTATTTT.

The CDR3 sequence is CASSRGTGLYGTEAFF. The DNA of the CDR3 is TGTGCCAGCAGTAGAGGGACAGGATTGTATGGCACTGAAGCTTTCTTT. The rearrangement uses TRBV6-6 and TRBJ1-1, with 8 bases lining up with TRBD1. J was trimmed by 4 bases and V by 5 bases; bases with no gene match: 12. CDR1 MNHNY and CDR2 SVGAGI come from the germline V gene (reference sequence). CDR3 length: 16 residues.

This rearrangement joins TRBV7-9 to TRBJ2-2; 7 bases are shared with TRBD2. The CDR3 spans 17 residues. The V segment lost 5 bases and the J segment 0 bases; nucleotides outside the gene matches: 9. Germline CDR1 and CDR2: SEHNR and FQNEAQ (reference sequence). DNA of the CDR3: TGTGCCAGCAGCCCCCCGGGGCGGGGGTCGAACACCGGGGAGCTGTTTTTT. It codes for CASSPPGRGSNTGELFF.

Comment on this clone: An end of the junction differs from the germline gene, which may be a read error. V gene TRBV4-2 combines with J gene TRBJ1-2, with a weak D call TRBD1 (6 bases). CDR1 is LGHNA, CDR2 YNFKEQ, per germline. The length of the CDR3 is 12 residues. CDR3 sequence: CASSQETGRNLF. In nucleotides, the CDR3 is TGTGCCAGCAGCCAAGAAACAGGGAGAAACCTCTTC.

The chain carries TRBV11-2 and TRBJ2-1; 9 bases are shared with TRBD2. The CDR3 totals 16 residues. V shed 5 bases, J shed 4 bases, and the junction held 9 bases outside the gene matches. In germline, CDR1 is SGHAT, CDR2 FQNNGV. The CDR3 protein is CASSPWGGGGYNEQFF. The CDR3 nucleotides are TGTGCCAGCAGCCCGTGGGGCGGGGGGGGTTACAATGAGCAGTTCTTC.

CDR3 DNA: TGTGCCAGCAGTTTCCGTCGGGACAGGGTAGGAGATGGCTACACCTTC. It translates to CASSFRRDRVGDGYTF. This chain uses TRBV28 with TRBJ1-2; the match to TRBD1 covers 9 bases. Germline values: CDR1 MDHEN, CDR2 SYDVKM. Trimming took 3 bases from V and 6 from J; bases not matched to a gene: 11. The length of the CDR3 is 16 residues.

Worth noting for this clone: The identical CDR3 is also encoded by other nucleotide sequences in the sample. The chain recombines TRBV2 with TRBJ1-1, with 8 bases fitting TRBD1. The J segment lost 1 base and the V segment lost 7 bases, leaving 5 bases of the junction unmatched. Germline V CDR1 and CDR2: SNHLY, FYNNEI. The CDR3 has 14 amino acids. DNA of the CDR3: TGTGCCAGCACCCGCGGGACAGGGAACACTGAAGCTTTCTTT. This codes for CASTRGTGNTEAFF.

CDR3 nucleotide sequence: TGTGCCAGCAGCCACGGAGGGGGGGCGCGGGCTAATGAAAAACTGTTTTTT. Its translation: CASSHGGGARANEKLFF. V usage is TRBV5-5 and J usage is TRBJ1-4, with TRBD1 as a possible D gene (6 bases). The CDR3 loop spans 17 amino acids. The V gene's germline CDR1 is SGHKS and CDR2 YYEKEE (reference sequence). Trimming took 4 bases from V and 3 from J, leaving 19 bases between them. The full variable domain, rest sourced from reference TRBV5-5 and TRBJ1-4, is DAGVTQSPTHLIKTRGQQVTLRCSPISGHKSVSWYQQVLGQGPQFIFQYYEKEERGRGNFPDRFSARQFPNYSSELNVNALLLGDSALYLCASSHGGGARANEKLFFGSGTQLSVL.

This clone was recorded a few times. The gene calls are TRBV27 and TRBJ2-7; D gene unclear. The CDR3 covers 13 residues. Trimming cost V 6 bases and J 0 bases, with 9 bases left between them. Germline-derived CDR1 and CDR2 are MNHEY and SMNVEV (reference sequence). This chain's CDR3 is CASRETSSYEQYF. CDR3 bases: TGTGCCAGCAGAGAGACAAGCTCCTACGAGCAGTACTTC.

The chain joins TRBV5-4 to TRBJ2-6, with 7 bases lining up with TRBD1. The length of the CDR3 is 18 residues. The trim removed 4 bases at V and 2 bases at J, leaving 12 bases unmatched. Germline CDR1 and CDR2: SGHNT and YYREEE (reference sequence). In DNA, the CDR3 is TGTGCCAGCAGCCCTCGTCCCGGGACAGCGGCTGGGGCCAACGTCCTGACTTTC. Its translation: CASSPRPGTAAGANVLTF.

The rearrangement uses TRBV5-4 and TRBJ2-7; D is ambiguous. The CDR3 loop spans 13 amino acids. V lost 0 bases to trimming and J lost 7 bases, with 11 bases between them. The germline V gene encodes CDR1 SGHNT and CDR2 YYREEE (reference sequence). DNA for the CDR3: TGTGCCAGCAGCTTGGATGGTGTCAGGGAGCAGTACTTC. Residues: CASSLDGVREQYF.

This clone was observed a few times. J is TRBJ2-5 and V is TRBV9; TRBD2 matches at 7 bases. This CDR3 spans 12 amino acids. From germline, CDR1 is SGDLS and CDR2 YYNGEE. The J segment lost 3 bases and the V segment lost 10 bases, leaving 6 bases of the junction unmatched. The CDR3 DNA follows: TGTGCCCCCTCCCGGGGGGAAGAGACCCAGTACTTC. Residues: CAPSRGEETQYF.

With respect to this clone: This sample also contains other DNA sequences that code for the same CDR3. The chain has TRBV29-1 and TRBJ2-5; D perhaps matches TRBD1 (5 bases). The CDR3 is made up of 11 amino acids. The germline V and J ends were trimmed by 7 bases and 1 base, with 7 bases remaining between them. The germline gives CDR1 SQVTM, CDR2 ANQGSEA. The CDR3 DNA reads as TGCAGCGGGGGCCGCCAAGAGACCCAGTACTTC. Translating gives CSGGRQETQYF.

The J gene is TRBJ2-2, the V gene TRBV9, with 9 bases identical to TRBD2. Germline V gene lookup returns CDR1 SGDLS and CDR2 YYNGEE. This CDR3 comprises 16 residues. V lost 4 bases, J lost 4 bases, and 8 bases stayed unmatched. CDR3 residues: CASSPMAGGPTGELFF. The DNA of the CDR3 is TGTGCCAGCAGCCCTATGGCGGGGGGGCCCACCGGGGAGCTGTTTTTT.

J is TRBJ1-1 and V is TRBV30; D perhaps matches TRBD1 (6 bases). Germline values: CDR1 GTSNPN, CDR2 SVGIG (reference sequence). The CDR3 length is 13 residues. V lost 7 bases to trimming and J lost 6 bases, with 18 bases between them. CDR3 nucleotides: TGTGCCTCGCCGGGACACAAGGACGCTGAAGCTTTCTTT. This codes for CASPGHKDAEAFF.

J is TRBJ1-2 and V is TRBV4-2; D possibly corresponds to TRBD1 (6 bases). CDR1 and CDR2 (germline): LGHNA, YNFKEQ. The CDR3 runs 14 residues. Deletions cut 0 bases from V and 8 bases from J, with 13 bases between. The CDR3 sequence is CASSQDQGQGGYTF. The CDR3 DNA follows: TGTGCCAGCAGCCAAGATCAGGGACAAGGGGGCTACACCTTC.

J is TRBJ2-7 and V is TRBV7-9; D perhaps matches TRBD2 (7 bases). Germline values: CDR1 SEHNR, CDR2 FQNEAQ (reference sequence). This CDR3 spans 15 amino acids. Trimming stripped 0 bases from V and 6 bases from J, with 15 bases between. CDR3 residues: CASSLAAGGLAEQYF. The CDR3 region has the DNA TGTGCCAGCAGCTTAGCGGCCGGGGGGCTCGCCGAGCAGTACTTC.

This clone was counted a few times. V usage is TRBV7-3 and J usage is TRBJ1-1; D is ambiguous. Germline-derived CDR1 and CDR2 are SGHTA and FQGTGA. The CDR3 length is 19 residues. V gave up 2 bases and J gave up 0 bases, with 22 bases separating them. This CDR3 is CASSLRRLTRKSLNTEAFF. The CDR3 region has the DNA TGTGCCAGCAGCTTACGTCGCCTTACCCGAAAAAGCTTGAACACTGAAGCTTTCTTT.

The V gene is TRBV7-8, the J gene TRBJ1-2; tentative D call: TRBD1 (6 bases). Germline CDR1 SGHVS, CDR2 FQNEAQ. V dropped 0 bases and J dropped 4 bases, with 18 bases sitting between them. The CDR3 length is 17 residues. CDR3 in amino acids: CASSLAPLTGMGYGYTF. CDR3 in DNA: TGTGCCAGCAGCTTAGCCCCTCTAACAGGGATGGGCTATGGCTACACCTTC.

The chain carries TRBV9 and TRBJ2-3; 8 bases line up with TRBD1. CDR1 is SGDLS and CDR2 is YYNGEE in the germline V gene. This CDR3 is 15 amino acids long. V shed 1 base, J shed 4 bases, and the junction held 5 bases outside the gene matches. This CDR3 is CASSVLDRASDTQYF. For the CDR3, the DNA is TGTGCCAGCAGCGTACTGGACAGGGCCTCAGATACGCAGTATTTT.

This clone was observed a single time. The rearrangement uses TRBV5-4 and TRBJ2-7; 9 bases map to TRBD1. After removal of 4 bases from V and 6 bases from J, the junction contained 5 bases not matched to a gene. This CDR3 spans 13 amino acids. Per the germline V gene, CDR1 is SGHNT and CDR2 is YYREEE (reference sequence). The CDR3 sequence: CASSAGQGSEQYF. The CDR3 nucleotides are TGTGCCAGCAGCGCGGGACAGGGAAGCGAGCAGTACTTC.

A note on this clone: The sample holds other DNA sequences that translate to the same CDR3. Here the CDR3 DNA reads TGTGCCAGCAGGGGACTAGCTGGAACCGGGGAGCTGTTTTTT. Translation: CASRGLAGTGELFF. This chain uses TRBV2 with TRBJ2-2, with 9 bases identical to TRBD2. Trimming cost V 6 bases and J 5 bases; bases outside gene matches: 4. Germline lookup yields CDR1 SNHLY and CDR2 FYNNEI. The CDR3 has 14 residues.

The rearrangement uses TRBV9 and TRBJ1-4, with D tentatively TRBD1 (5 bases). Germline loops: CDR1 SGDLS, CDR2 YYNGEE. V gave up 4 bases and J gave up 2 bases, with 12 bases separating them. CDR3 length equals 15 residues. CDR3 sequence (DNA): TGTGCCAGCAGCCTCGGGGCGGGGACTAATGAAAAACTGTTTTTT. This translates into CASSLGAGTNEKLFF. Full variable domain (rest looked up from reference TRBV9 and TRBJ1-4): DSGVTQTPKHLITATGQRVTLRCSPRSGDLSVYWYQQSLDQGLQFLIQYYNGEERAKGNILERFSAQQFPDLHSELNLSSLELGDSALYFCASSLGAGTNEKLFFGSGTQLSVL.

V and J are TRBV4-2 and TRBJ2-2; the D is unclear. Germline V gene sequence: CDR1 LGHNA, CDR2 YNFKEQ. The CDR3 has 14 residues. Trimming took off 5 bases at V and 4 bases at J, with 11 bases between the two ends. DNA of the CDR3: TGTGCCAGCAGCTCCCTGGGCAGCACCGGGGAGCTGTTTTTT. Protein: CASSSLGSTGELFF.

The chain uses TRBV13 and TRBJ2-7; 7 bases line up with TRBD1. The CDR3 covers 14 residues. Germline CDR1 PRHDT, CDR2 FYEKMQ (reference sequence). J gave up 0 bases and V 4 bases, and 3 bases lay outside the gene matches. The CDR3 region has the DNA TGTGCCAGCAGCTACCGGGACAGCTCCTACGAGCAGTACTTC. This gives the protein CASSYRDSSYEQYF.

The chain employs TRBV7-2 and TRBJ2-7; TRBD2 agrees at 10 bases. CDR1 SGHTA and CDR2 FQGNSA come from the germline V gene. CDR3 length equals 16 residues. Trimming at V came to 5 bases and at J to 3 bases, leaving 10 bases not matched to a gene. This chain's CDR3 is CASSPPRLAGLYEQYF. The CDR3 DNA reads TGTGCCAGCAGCCCACCCCGACTAGCGGGCCTCTACGAGCAGTACTTC.